Below, 15 T cell receptor beta chains from the same sample are listed, as sequenced in a study of cytomegalovirus exposure and HLA in healthy donors. The PCR made use of 60 Vbeta and 13 Jbeta primers. Only in-frame clones appear in the TCRdb table, and some are missing; sequencing was by immunoSEQ multiplex PCR. This sample has approximately 270,000 clones; 80% occur once, and the top ten carry about 0.3%. Specimen: PBMCs. These TCRs come from a girl aged 2 to 9 in good health and CMV-seronegative.

The V and J genes are TRBV29-1 and TRBJ2-2; TRBD2 might be the D (5 bases). The CDR3 covers 14 residues. CDR1 is SQVTM, CDR2 ANQGSEA, per germline. V was shortened by 4 bases and J by 3 bases, with 12 bases between the two germline ends. The CDR3: CSVGSLAYTGELFF. CDR3 coding DNA: TGCAGCGTTGGCTCTCTAGCATACACCGGGGAGCTGTTTTTT.

This clone was counted once. The chain couples TRBV5-1 to TRBJ1-4; 8 bases map to TRBD1. The V segment lost 4 bases and the J segment 8 bases; nucleotides outside the gene matches: 7. The V gene's germline CDR1 is SGHRS and CDR2 YFSETQ. The CDR3 length is 14 residues. The CDR3: CASSRRGLGEKLFF. CDR3 nucleotides: TGCGCCAGCAGCCGCAGGGGGCTGGGCGAAAAACTGTTTTTT.

The gene calls are TRBV27 and TRBJ1-1; TRBD1 agrees at 9 bases. The V gene's germline CDR1 is MNHEY and CDR2 SMNVEV (reference sequence). J gave up 5 bases and V 4 bases, and 5 bases lay outside the gene matches. The CDR3 spans 14 residues. The CDR3: CASSSGQGSTEAFF. DNA of the CDR3: TGTGCCAGCAGTTCAGGACAGGGGTCGACTGAAGCTTTCTTT.

This chain connects TRBV11-2 to TRBJ2-7, with 12 bases that match TRBD2. The CDR3 is 16 residues long. V lost 5 bases and J lost 5; bases outside the gene matches: 10. Germline V gene data show CDR1 as SGHAT and CDR2 as FQNNGV. The CDR3 sequence is CASSARTSGMGNEQYF. The DNA of the CDR3 is TGTGCCAGCAGCGCCCGGACTAGCGGGATGGGCAACGAGCAGTACTTC. Looking up the rest from reference TRBV11-2 and TRBJ2-7 gives the full variable domain: EAGVAQSPRYKIIEKRQSVAFWCNPISGHATLYWYQQILGQGPKLLIQFQNNGVVDDSQLPKDRFSAERLKGVDSTLKIQPAKLEDSAVYLCASSARTSGMGNEQYFGPGTRLTVT.

The chain combines TRBV10-2 with TRBJ2-5; a weak D match, TRBD1 (6 bases). Trimming removed 2 bases at V and 5 bases at J, with 12 bases between. Germline CDR1 and CDR2: WSHSY and SAAADI. The CDR3 runs 14 residues. CDR3 nucleotides: TGCGCCAGCAGTGAGATCAGGGGCGGGGAGACCCAGTACTTC. The encoded protein is CASSEIRGGETQYF.

This clone was detected a few times. CDR3 residues: CAWSVPLTDQPQHF. The DNA of the CDR3 is TGTGCCTGGAGTGTACCTCTTACGGATCAGCCCCAGCATTTT. This chain uses TRBV30 with TRBJ1-5; D unclear. Germline V gene sequence: CDR1 GTSNPN, CDR2 SVGIG (reference sequence). Trimming took 0 bases from V and 5 from J, leaving 11 bases between them. CDR3 length: 14 residues.

The chain is built from TRBV28 and TRBJ1-1; tentatively, D is TRBD1 (5 bases). The CDR3 length is 15 residues. Germline-derived CDR1 and CDR2 are MDHEN and SYDVKM. Trimming removed 3 bases from V and 2 bases from J, with 13 bases in between. As DNA, the CDR3 is TGTGCCAGCAGTTTCGGAGGGGCCAGCAACACTGAAGCTTTCTTT. Residues: CASSFGGASNTEAFF.

The chain is built from TRBV4-1 and TRBJ1-1; D unresolved. The ends were cut back, 0 bases at V and 1 base at J, with 21 bases in the middle. The germline V gene has CDR1 MGHRA and CDR2 YSYEKL. The CDR3 contains 19 residues. In DNA, the CDR3 is TGCGCCAGCAGCCAAGATACGGCGTTGGCGGGTCCAAAGAACACTGAAGCTTTCTTT. This encodes CASSQDTALAGPKNTEAFF.

This sequence joins TRBV7-6 and TRBJ2-1; D not certain. V was clipped by 7 bases and J by 6 bases, with 10 bases between them. The germline V gene has CDR1 SGHVS and CDR2 FNYEAQ. The CDR3 loop spans 12 amino acids. This chain's CDR3 is CASMSNGNEQFF. CDR3 nucleotides: TGTGCCAGCATGTCTAACGGCAATGAGCAGTTCTTC.

V usage is TRBV6-7 and J usage is TRBJ1-2; 8 nucleotides agree with TRBD1. TRBV6-7 is annotated as an ORF whose role is uncertain. V shed 5 bases and J 4 bases; nucleotides not matched to a gene: 15. This CDR3 is built from 17 residues. This CDR3 is CASSTALEDRVPYGYTF. DNA of the CDR3: TGTGCCAGCAGTACTGCATTGGAGGACAGGGTGCCCTATGGCTACACCTTC.

The chain links TRBV10-1 to TRBJ1-6; D uncertain. Germline CDR1 reads WNHNN; CDR2 reads SYGVQD (reference sequence). The CDR3 runs to 16 residues. Trimming took 6 bases from V and 0 from J, leaving 12 bases between them. This CDR3 reads CASRRRLSSYNSPLHF. The CDR3 nucleotides are TGCGCCAGCAGACGCAGATTAAGCTCCTATAATTCACCCCTCCACTTT.

V and J are TRBV21-1 and TRBJ2-1; the table's D call, TRBD1, has no DNA check behind it. TRBV21-1 is marked as a pseudogene. The CDR3 is 15 residues long. CDR3 in amino acids: CASSKEDDRGNEQFF. The DNA for the CDR3 is TGTGCCAGCAGCAAAGAAGACGACAGGGGAAATGAGCAGTTCTTC.

About this clone: This same CDR3 is encoded by further DNA sequences in the sample. The chain employs TRBV5-1 and TRBJ2-5, with 15 bases matching TRBD2. Germline V gene lookup returns CDR1 SGHRS and CDR2 YFSETQ. The CDR3 contains 16 residues. V was pared by 4 bases and J by 2 bases, with 3 bases of the junction left unmatched. CDR3 sequence reads: CASSLGLAGGQETQYF. The CDR3 nucleotides are TGCGCCAGCAGCCTCGGACTAGCGGGGGGGCAAGAGACCCAGTACTTC.

This clone was seen a single time. The J gene is TRBJ1-1, the V gene TRBV6-5; 7 bases fit TRBD1. The CDR3 is made up of 14 amino acids. Germline CDR1 reads MNHEY; CDR2 reads SVGAGI. V gave up 5 bases and J gave up 1 base; unmatched junction bases: 4. The chain's CDR3 is CASSLGQANTEAFF. CDR3 in DNA: TGTGCCAGCAGTCTTGGACAGGCGAACACTGAAGCTTTCTTT.

J is TRBJ2-1 and V is TRBV5-1; 10 bases are a match to TRBD2. V lost 0 bases and J lost 2; bases outside the gene matches: 2. The V gene's germline CDR1 is SGHRS and CDR2 YFSETQ. The CDR3 is made up of 16 amino acids. The CDR3 reads CASSLASGRTYNEQFF. The CDR3 DNA sequence: TGCGCCAGCAGCTTGGCTAGCGGGAGAACCTACAATGAGCAGTTCTTC. The complete variable domain, with remaining parts taken from reference TRBV5-1 and TRBJ2-1, reads KAGVTQTPRYLIKTRGQQVTLSCSPISGHRSVSWYQQTPGQGLQFLFEYFSETQRNKGNFPGRFSGRQFSNSRSEMNVSTLELGDSALYLCASSLASGRTYNEQFFGPGTRLTVL.